The next 12 T cell receptor beta chains were all read from a single sample in a study of blood T cell repertoires in COVID-19. Here immunoSEQ multiplex PCR was the method, and the copy in TCRdb shows in-frame clones only, minus some. The table has fewer than 400,000 clones, roughly 85% seen once. Sequencing was done on a sample of PBMCs or T cells enriched from blood (not recorded which). Every receptor here comes from a man in his thirties or forties who had recovered from COVID-19.

The chain employs TRBV5-6 and TRBJ1-1; D is uncertain. The V gene lost 0 bases and the J gene lost 1 base, with 7 bases spanning the gap. The CDR3 contains 14 residues. Germline CDR1 SGHDT, CDR2 YYEEEE. CDR3 bases: TGTGCCAGCAGCTTGGGCAGAAAGAACACTGAAGCTTTCTTT. Its translation: CASSLGRKNTEAFF. Complete variable domain (other parts from reference TRBV5-6 and TRBJ1-1): DAGVTQSPTHLIKTRGQQVTLRCSPKSGHDTVSWYQQALGQGPQFIFQYYEEEERQRGNFPDRFSGHQFPNYSSELNVNALLLGDSALYLCASSLGRKNTEAFFGQGTRLTVV.

In nucleotides, the CDR3 is TGTGCCAGCAGCCCGCTGGCTGGGACTACCTCCTACGAGCAGTACTTC. Its protein is CASSPLAGTTSYEQYF. This chain joins TRBV7-2 and TRBJ2-7; 7 positions match TRBD2. Germline CDR1 SGHTA, CDR2 FQGNSA. The CDR3 length is 16 residues. After removal of 5 bases from V and 0 bases from J, the junction contained 10 bases not matched to a gene. The full variable domain, completed using reference TRBV7-2 and TRBJ2-7, is GAGVSQSPSNKVTEKGKDVELRCDPISGHTALYWYRQSLGQGLEFLIYFQGNSAPDKSGLPSDRFSAERTGGSVSTLTIQRTQQEDSAVYLCASSPLAGTTSYEQYFGPGTRLTVT.

This clone was seen a few times. This chain connects TRBV15 to TRBJ1-6; 8 nucleotides match TRBD1. V lost 0 bases to trimming and J lost 5 bases; unmatched junction nucleotides: 6. The germline gives CDR1 LNHNV, CDR2 YYDKDF (reference sequence). The CDR3 covers 17 residues. As DNA, the CDR3 is TGTGCCACCAGCAGAGATCTTGGACAGGGAGATAATTCACCCCTCCACTTT. Its translation is CATSRDLGQGDNSPLHF.

The V and J genes are TRBV2 and TRBJ2-7, with D possibly matching TRBD2 (5 bases). Trimming removed 3 bases from V and 1 base from J, with 16 bases in between. Germline V CDR1 and CDR2: SNHLY, FYNNEI. CDR3 length: 16 amino acids. This CDR3 reads CASSEELPGKSYEQYF. The CDR3 DNA follows: TGTGCCAGCAGTGAGGAGTTGCCGGGGAAATCCTACGAGCAGTACTTC.

The chain links TRBV7-2 to TRBJ1-2; a possible D gene is TRBD1 (5 bases). This CDR3 region has 14 residues. Germline V gene data show CDR1 as SGHTA and CDR2 as FQGNSA. Trimming shortened V by 0 bases and J by 6 bases, and 11 bases separated the two germline ends. For the CDR3, the DNA is TGTGCCAGCAGCTTAGCGTTCGACAGCCATGGCTACACCTTC. It specifies CASSLAFDSHGYTF.

The V and J genes are TRBV19 and TRBJ1-4; the D gene is possibly TRBD1 (5 bases). With 3 bases removed from V and 7 bases from J, the gap between germline ends came to 12 bases. This CDR3 contains 14 residues. From germline, CDR1 is LNHDA and CDR2 SQIVND (reference sequence). The DNA of the CDR3 is TGTGCCAGTAGTATGAGGGACGGGGGTGAAAAACTGTTTTTT. Its translation is CASSMRDGGEKLFF.

The chain's CDR3 is CASSVALFADTGELFF. CDR3 DNA sequence: TGTGCCAGCAGCGTCGCCCTTTTCGCGGACACCGGGGAGCTGTTTTTT. This chain uses TRBV9 with TRBJ2-2; D is unclear. This CDR3 region has 16 residues. Trimming left V 2 bases short and J 3 bases short, with 14 bases between. Germline loops: CDR1 SGDLS, CDR2 YYNGEE.

J is TRBJ1-2 and V is TRBV30; possibly TRBD1 for D (6 bases). Between the trimmed V and J ends, which lost 8 bases and 8 bases, there was a span of 15 bases. The length of the CDR3 is 11 residues. The V gene's germline CDR1 is GTSNPN and CDR2 SVGIG (reference sequence). In DNA form, the CDR3 reads TGTGCCAAAGCAAGGGGGAGCGGCTACACCTTC. Translated, it gives CAKARGSGYTF.

This clone has just a few counts. The V call is TRBV10-3, the J call TRBJ1-2, with TRBD1 as a possible D gene (5 bases). V shed 0 bases and J shed 5 bases, with 10 bases lying between them. This CDR3 spans 14 amino acids. Germline CDR1 reads ENHRY; CDR2 reads SYGVKD. CDR3 coding DNA: TGTGCCATCAGTGAGTCGGAGGGACGGTATGGCTACACCTTC. It yields the protein CAISESEGRYGYTF.

This clone was detected a few times. The chain recombines TRBV2 with TRBJ1-6; no clear D gene. This CDR3 has 14 residues. V shed 5 bases and J shed 10 bases, with 15 bases lying between them. Germline values: CDR1 SNHLY, CDR2 FYNNEI. The CDR3 bases are TGTGCCAGCAGTCTTACATCGAAATCCTCACCCCTCCACTTT. It codes for CASSLTSKSSPLHF.

The V and J genes are TRBV11-2 and TRBJ1-2; D is undetermined. Trimming took 1 base from V and 7 from J, leaving 19 bases between them. This CDR3 comprises 16 residues. Germline V lookup: CDR1 SGHAT, CDR2 FQNNGV. For the CDR3, the DNA is TGTGCCAGCAGCTTAGTTCACAGTTCATCTGGTATTGGCTACACCTTC. Its protein product is CASSLVHSSSGIGYTF.

This chain links TRBV7-3 with TRBJ2-4; tentative D call: TRBD1 (7 bases). Germline lookup yields CDR1 SGHTA and CDR2 FQGTGA. This CDR3 contains 15 residues. The V gene lost 5 bases and the J gene lost 4 bases, with 15 bases spanning the gap. The CDR3 nucleotides read TGTGCCAGCAGCCCCGGGGGACAGATGAAAAACATTCAGTACTTC. Translated: CASSPGGQMKNIQYF.